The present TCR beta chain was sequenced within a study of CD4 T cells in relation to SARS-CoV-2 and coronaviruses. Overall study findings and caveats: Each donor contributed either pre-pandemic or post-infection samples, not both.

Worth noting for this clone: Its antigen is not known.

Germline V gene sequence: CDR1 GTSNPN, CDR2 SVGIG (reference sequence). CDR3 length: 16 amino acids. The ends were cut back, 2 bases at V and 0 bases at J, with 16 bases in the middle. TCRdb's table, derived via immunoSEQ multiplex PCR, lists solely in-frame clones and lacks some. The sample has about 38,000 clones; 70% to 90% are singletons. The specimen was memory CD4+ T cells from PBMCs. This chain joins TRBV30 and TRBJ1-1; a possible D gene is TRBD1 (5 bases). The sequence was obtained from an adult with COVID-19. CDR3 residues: CAWSHLMETVNTEAFF. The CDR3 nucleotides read TGTGCCTGGAGTCACCTTATGGAGACAGTGAACACTGAAGCTTTCTTT. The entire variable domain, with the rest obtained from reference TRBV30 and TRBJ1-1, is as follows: SQTIHQWPATLVQPVGSPLSLECTVEGTSNPNLYWYRQAAGRGLQLLFYSVGIGQISSEVPQNLSASRPQDRQFILSSKKLLLSDSGFYLCAWSHLMETVNTEAFFGQGTRLTVV.